Sequencing of this T cell receptor beta chain was carried out in a study of spatial heterogeneity in lung cancer. TCRdb analysed the 5' RACE reads with MiXCR anew, one entry per CDR3 protein. The table includes about 9,800 distinct CDR3 sequences, about 6% detected once. Time point given: sample taken at primary tumor resection. Study-level results: Counts that tracked tumor mutation counts were those of expanded intratumoral alpha and beta TCRs.

The table lists this clonotype with many counts. Its antigen remains unidentified. The TCR originated in a male donor with early-stage non-small cell lung cancer. Sequencing was performed on lung tumor tissue, taken at surgery.

The chain's CDR3 is CAWSNHYEQYV. CDR3 nucleotides: TGTGCCTGGAGTAACCACTACGAGCAGTACGTC. The chain recombines TRBV30 with TRBJ2-7, with D unresolved. The V gene lost 2 bases and the J gene lost 3 bases, with 5 bases spanning the gap. The CDR3 has 11 amino acids. Germline V lookup: CDR1 GTSNPN, CDR2 SVGIG (reference sequence).